This T cell receptor beta chain comes out of a study of neurological immune-mediated disorders (dated by TCRdb to the late 2010s). The study in broad terms: Among the 34 multiple sclerosis patients, relapsing-remitting MS accounted for about 31 and secondary progressive MS accounted for 3. Peripheral blood TCR-beta repertoires from HTLV-I-associated myelopathy (HAM/TSP) patients, multiple sclerosis patients and healthy controls were compared by UMI-based sequencing. The 90 to 120 TCR-beta libraries covered PBMC samples along with longitudinal samples, technical triplicates, and paired sorted CD4+ and CD8+ T-cell subsets. Of the approximately 65 subjects in the cohort, about 14 were HAM/TSP patients, some 35 were multiple sclerosis patients, and roughly 20 were healthy controls. The paper's findings and limits, for the study overall: In a phylogenetic analysis, the repertoires of 18 out of 34 MS patients fell into a single cluster of related CDR3 sequences, pointing to a possible signature at the repertoire level. No identical CDR3 amino acid sequences were found to be shared among expanded clones across subjects, suggesting that TCR-beta repertoires were private in all groups. TCR clonal expansion was highest in HAM/TSP patients and lowest in MS patients, with MS patients falling below even healthy controls. The MS cluster was not associated with any clinical or MRI features, and the authors stated that larger cohorts are needed.

For unsorted PBMC libraries, 2 million PBMCs were used after storage in RNAlater at -80 degrees C until RNA extraction. Multiple sclerosis patients were enrolled in a US clinical protocol under which disease progression was evaluated by magnetic resonance imaging. Peripheral blood was subjected to Ficoll-Hypaque density gradient centrifugation to isolate PBMCs, which were then cryopreserved in liquid nitrogen. cDNA was synthesized by template-switch 5'RACE using a primer carrying a 10-nucleotide random unique molecular identifier by which each TCR transcript was tagged. Each sequencing run produced over 190 million TCR-beta sequences covering 15-18 subjects. The RNeasy kit was used to extract total RNA. The KAPA Real-time Library Amplification kit was used to amplify TCR-beta VDJ regions with primers targeting the TCR constant region and the 5'RACE anchor. A first PCR added sample indexes and Illumina adaptors, and a second PCR then raised library yield. After Ampure bead purification, the roughly 650 bp TCR product was size-selected on a 2% E-gel SizeSelection system. Before pooling, library quality was assessed on a Bioanalyzer, concentration was determined with Qubit, and library quantification was performed with the Kapa Library Quantification kit. Libraries were sequenced paired-end 2 x 150 bp on an Illumina HiSeq 2500. To increase sequence diversity, roughly 25-31% phiX was spiked into each library pool. In the paper's pipeline: Quality-filtered reads were processed with the UMI-based MiGEC pipeline, and over 90% of raw TCR sequences were removed by the MiGEC pipeline during error correction. VDJ genes were aligned to IMGT germline references, and clonotypes were defined by unique CDR3 amino acid sequence plus V-J genes. VDJtools evaluated clonal expansion, Shannon diversity and CDR3 relatedness (CalcPairwiseDistances, ClusterSamples); CLCbio workbench built phylogenetic trees. Using coefficient-of-variation modelling across technical triplicates, the study counted a clone as expanded if it had at least 8 unique UMIs. TCRdb redid the processing of the public reads, applying fastp at Q25 and MiXCR, and retained in-frame beta chains. Identical CDR3 proteins give one entry, which carries the most common genes and DNA. It is TCRdb's table, rather than the study itself, that gives the V and J calls and clone size. This sample is represented by over 65,000 distinct CDR3 sequences; 2% to 3% of them were singletons. The top ten constitute 0.9% to 1.4% of the sample.

The CDR3 goes from the cysteine to the phenylalanine over 13 residues. Only the CDR3 region is kept as DNA, spanning 39 bases read in frame from base 1. Between the V and J ends, shortened by 1 base and 14 bases respectively, the junction contains 17 bases. In the germline V gene, CDR1 corresponds to LGHNA and CDR2 to YSLEER. At least ten counts were recorded for this clonotype. The specificity of this receptor is unknown. No base qualities exist here, and no much larger clone lies one base off it. The TCR comes from a woman aged 25-40 years with multiple sclerosis. The rearrangement joined TRBV4-3 to TRBJ2-5, with the D call tentatively TRBD1 or TRBD2, each fitting 6 bases. Material: PBMCs. The CDR3 has the sequence CASSQGGLAPEYF. DNA sequence: TGCGCCAGCAGCCAAGGGGGGCTAGCGCCTGAATACTTC.